This section outlines one TCR beta chain sequence together with its context. CDR3 size: 13 residues. The V gene's germline CDR1 is ENHRY and CDR2 SYGVKD. Between the trimmed V and J ends, which lost 6 bases and 4 bases, there was a span of 12 bases. In the original processing: By means of reference gene primer amplification, nucleated cell counts were estimated. Measured with immunoSEQ multiplex PCR; TCRdb has only the in-frame clones, and not every one. Clone size and V and J calls were adopted from that table, with D and trimming inferred from the DNA. The data contain some 350,000 clones, 88% of them seen just once; the ten biggest clones take up over 4.5%. This entry belongs to a study of blood T cell repertoires in COVID-19.

The V gene is TRBV10-3, the J gene TRBJ2-5; TRBD1 might be the D (6 bases). Source material: PBMCs or T cells enriched from blood (not recorded which). This TCR was sampled from a man aged 30-40 years who had recovered from COVID-19. The CDR3 DNA reads as TGTGCCATCAGACCCGACAGGTCAGAGACCCAGTACTTC. Translated, it gives CAIRPDRSETQYF.